A selection of T cell receptor beta chains follows, all from one sample in a study of CD8+ T cells in alopecia areata. TCRdb's table, derived via immunoSEQ multiplex PCR, lists solely in-frame clones and lacks some. The table lists around 100,000 clones, 86% of them singletons. The specimen comprised CD8+ T cells sorted from blood, sampled between weeks 30 and 35, from a patient treated with tofacitinib. Receptor source: a human donor with alopecia areata. CDR3s include the opening cysteine and the closing phenylalanine or tryptophan. D genes are given only for firm matches. Part of the rows lack a size; the others show once, few, many or a class for expanded clones.

>TRBD1|14|-|TRBV29-1|TRBJ1-5
TGCAGCGTACTGACAGGGGCTAGCAATCAGCCCCAGCATTTT
CSVLTGASNQPQHF
>-|16|-|TRBV30|TRBJ2-7
TGTGTCTGGAGTATCCGGTTGGGGCCAGGGTGGGACGAGCAGTACTTC
CVWSIRLGPGWDEQYF
>-|17|-|TRBV21-1|TRBJ2-7
TGTGCCAGCAGCAACAGACTAGCGGCCTTGAAGAGATACGAGCAGTACTTC
CASSNRLAALKRYEQYF
>-|14|-|TRBV5-4|TRBJ2-7
TGTGCCAGCAGCTTCGATCCCGGCTCCTACGAGCAGTACTTC
CASSFDPGSYEQYF
>-|15|-|TRBV5-1|TRBJ2-7
TGCGCCAGCAGCTTGGCGTCTTCCAGCTCCTACGAGCAGTACTTC
CASSLASSSSYEQYF
>TRBD1|17|-|TRBV27|TRBJ2-1
TGTGCCAGCAGTTCATGGCCCCTCGGGACAGGTCTCAATGAGCAGTTCTTC
CASSSWPLGTGLNEQFF
>-|14|-|TRBV2|TRBJ2-7
TGTGCCAGCAGTGCCAACCGTCGCCCCTACGAGCAGTACTTC
CASSANRRPYEQYF
>-|13|-|TRBV2|TRBJ2-1
TGTGCCAGCAGTAATTCTGCCTATCATGAGCAGTTCTTC
CASSNSAYHEQFF
>-|13|-|TRBV9|TRBJ1-3
TGTGCCTCCGGGGCGGCCGATGGAAACACCATATATTTT
CASGAADGNTIYF
>TRBD2|16|-|TRBV9|TRBJ2-3
TGTGCCAGCAGCACGACTAGCGGGAGGGTCACAGATACGCAGTATTTT
CASSTTSGRVTDTQYF
>-|15|-|TRBV11-2|TRBJ1-4
TGTGCCAGCAGCTTATTGCGTGAAACTAATGAAAAACTGTTTTTT
CASSLLRETNEKLFF
>TRBD1|15|-|TRBV5-5|TRBJ2-7
TGTGCCAGCAGCGGTGACGGACAGGGGTTCTACGAGCAGTACTTC
CASSGDGQGFYEQYF
>-|17|-|TRBV27|TRBJ2-7
TGTGCCAGCAGTTTTGGTCCCCGACCGGGGGCGAACTACGAGCAGTACTTC
CASSFGPRPGANYEQYF
>-|16|-|TRBV11-1|TRBJ2-1
TGTGCCAGCAGCTTAATCGGGGGAGCCTACTACAATGAGCAGTTCTTC
CASSLIGGAYYNEQFF
>TRBD1|12|-|TRBV5-6|TRBJ2-1
TGTGCCAGCAGCTGGGACAGGACTGAGCAGTTCTTC
CASSWDRTEQFF
>TRBD2|16|-|TRBV4-1|TRBJ2-5
TGCGCCAGCAGCCCTGGACTAGCCCCCGACCGGGAGACCCAGTACTTC
CASSPGLAPDRETQYF
>-|13|-|TRBV7-9|TRBJ1-2
TGTGCCAGCAGCCAGTCGGCGTTATTAGGCTACACCTTC
CASSQSALLGYTF
>-|14|few|TRBV30|TRBJ2-7
TGTGCCTGGAGTACAACGGGACTCTCCTACGAGCAGTACTTC
CAWSTTGLSYEQYF
>TRBD1|12|-|TRBV5-1|TRBJ2-5
TGCGCCAGCAGACAGGGGAGAGAGACCCAGTACTTC
CASRQGRETQYF
>-|14|-|TRBV7-9|TRBJ1-4
TGTGCCAGCAGCCACGGAGGGGAGCATGAAAAACTGTTTTTT
CASSHGGEHEKLFF
>-|12|-|TRBV5-6|TRBJ2-7
TGTGCCAGCAGCGCGATCTCCTACGAGCAGTACTTC
CASSAISYEQYF
>-|14|-|TRBV29-1|TRBJ1-5
TGCAGCGTTGTGGAGGGGGATAGCAATCAGCCCCAGCATTTT
CSVVEGDSNQPQHF